This T cell receptor beta chain was captured by sequencing in a study of blood T cell repertoires in COVID-19. Study at large: The study drew acute and convalescent COVID-19 samples from the United States, Italy and Spain. The analysed material was cDNA or gDNA that came from T cells, B-cell-depleted T cells, or PBMCs.

This clone appeared once. Clones were read by immunoSEQ multiplex PCR, and TCRdb kept only the in-frame ones, dropping some. Seen here are over 200,000 clones, roughly 85% observed once, and the top ten hold around 1.8%. This CDR3 spans 14 amino acids. The germline V gene has CDR1 SGHRS and CDR2 YFSETQ. V dropped 0 bases and J dropped 5; count of bases not matched to a gene: 4. Recruits, aged roughly 18 to 90 years, lived in 20 to 30 US areas. Cohorts were determined from participant-reported clinical history. This clonotype originated in a woman between 50 and 59 years old who had recovered from COVID-19. The genes are TRBV5-1 and TRBJ2-5, with TRBD2 matching over 7 bases. Sample: PBMCs or T cells enriched from blood (not recorded which). This CDR3 reads CASSLVLARETQYF. The CDR3 DNA reads TGCGCCAGCAGCTTGGTACTAGCGAGGGAGACCCAGTACTTC.